This is a list of T cell receptor beta chains from one sample in a study of CD8 T cells in Susac syndrome. TCRdb re-called the immunoSEQ multiplex PCR reads through MiXCR, storing one row per CDR3 protein. The sample lists some 150,000 distinct CDR3 sequences, roughly 95% occurring once. The sequenced material came from CD8+ T cells from PBMCs. These receptors originate from a human donor with multiple sclerosis. Each CDR3 is given with its conserved first and last residue. A D gene is named only where the DNA matches it firmly. Expanded clones are given a class, and other clones once, few, many or no size at all.

J gene	clone size	V gene	D gene	CDR3 DNA	CDR3 protein
TRBJ2-1	-	TRBV29-1	TRBD1	TGCAGCGTAGAGTACGGACAGGGAAAGGATGAGCAGTTCTTC	CSVEYGQGKDEQFF
TRBJ1-2	once	TRBV15	-	TGTGCCACCAGCAGAGATTTGTGGCAGGGGTCGTCCTATGGCTACACCTTC	CATSRDLWQGSSYGYTF
TRBJ2-3	-	TRBV7-9	TRBD2	TGTGCCAGCAGCTCTCTCTCTAGCGGGGGGCCCAGGGATACGCAGTATTTT	CASSSLSSGGPRDTQYF
TRBJ1-5	once	TRBV6-6	-	TGTGCCAGCAGTCCCGGGGCGCCCCAGCATTTT	CASSPGAPQHF
TRBJ1-2	-	TRBV21-1	-	TGTGCCAGCAGCAAATCTGAGGTTTGCTATGGCTACACCTTC	CASSKSEVCYGYTF
TRBJ1-4	-	TRBV29-1	-	TGCAGCGTTAAGAGCACCGGGAGTAATGAAAAACTGTTTTTT	CSVKSTGSNEKLFF
TRBJ2-5	-	TRBV21-1	-	TGTGCCAGCAGCCTTCGGCCCAGGGGTGCAGAGGCTCTCCAAGAGACCCAGTACTTC	CASSLRPRGAEALQETQYF
TRBJ2-1	-	TRBV29-1	-	TGCAGCGTTCGTTTCCGGATCAATGAGCAGTTCTTC	CSVRFRINEQFF
TRBJ2-1	-	TRBV9	-	TGTGCCAGCAGCGACAGAGGGGTTAGCGGCGATGAGCAGTTCTTC	CASSDRGVSGDEQFF
TRBJ2-7	-	TRBV19	-	TGTGCCAGTAGCCCCCACGGTTCATTCACCTACGAGCAGTACTTC	CASSPHGSFTYEQYF
TRBJ1-2	-	TRBV29-1	-	TGCAGCGTCCCCATCATGACAGGAGACTCTTATGGCTACACCTTC	CSVPIMTGDSYGYTF
TRBJ1-6	-	TRBV27	-	TGTGCCAGCAGACAGGGTATCGGCTCACCCCTCCACTTT	CASRQGIGSPLHF
TRBJ2-7	-	TRBV29-1	TRBD1	TGCAGCGTAGCAAGCCCGGGACAGGGGGCGGGAGAGCAGTACTTC	CSVASPGQGAGEQYF
TRBJ2-1	-	TRBV19	TRBD1	TGTGCCAGTAGACAGGGACAGAGCTCCTACAATGAGCAGTTCTTC	CASRQGQSSYNEQFF
TRBJ2-1	once	TRBV7-8	TRBD2	TGTGCCAGCAGCTTTAGCGGGGGGAAGCCCAATGAGCAGTTCTTC	CASSFSGGKPNEQFF
TRBJ2-7	-	TRBV12-3/TRBV12-4	-	TGTGCCAGCAGTTTAGGGCGGCACGAGCAGTACTTC	CASSLGRHEQYF
TRBJ2-7	-	TRBV9	-	TGTGCCAGCAGCCTCGGAGGGGGCGCCGAGAACGAGCAGTACTTC	CASSLGGGAENEQYF
TRBJ2-3	-	TRBV29-1	-	TGCAGCGCCCTCTTAATGGGTCTGCAGTATTTT	CSALLMGLQYF
TRBJ1-2	-	TRBV9	-	TGTGCCAGCGGGGGATCCTATGGCTACACCTTC	CASGGSYGYTF
TRBJ2-6	-	TRBV19	-	TGTGCCAGTAGTATCGCCAGCTCTGGGGCCAACGTCCTGACTTTC	CASSIASSGANVLTF
TRBJ2-7	-	TRBV5-6	-	TGTGCCAGCAGCTTGGACCAAGCCTACCACGAGCAGTACTTC	CASSLDQAYHEQYF
TRBJ2-7	-	TRBV5-4	TRBD1	TGTGCCAGCAGCCCCTCTGAGGGGGCAGGTTCCTACGAGCAGTACTTC	CASSPSEGAGSYEQYF
TRBJ1-2	once	TRBV29-1	-	TGCAGCGTTGACATAGGGGGTCTTCACTACACCTTC	CSVDIGGLHYTF
TRBJ2-2	few	TRBV5-5	-	TGTGCCAGCAACGGGGCAGGGGTTCGTGCCGGGGAGCTGTTTTTT	CASNGAGVRAGELFF
TRBJ1-2	-	TRBV20-1	TRBD1	TGCAGTGCTCCGGACCGGGACAGCGGAGGCTACACCTTC	CSAPDRDSGGYTF
TRBJ2-5	-	TRBV20-1	-	TGCAGTGCTGGAGGGGGCGATCTGGAGACCCAGTACTTC	CSAGGGDLETQYF
TRBJ1-2	few	TRBV27	-	TGTGCCAGCAGTTTACGGGGCAACTATGGCTACACCTTC	CASSLRGNYGYTF
TRBJ1-2	-	TRBV6-5	-	TGTGCCAGCAGTTATAGGGAACAAAACTATGGCTACACCTTC	CASSYREQNYGYTF
TRBJ1-2	-	TRBV7-9	-	TGTGCCAGCAGCTTAGACAGCCCTTACTCCGCTGGCTACACCTTC	CASSLDSPYSAGYTF
TRBJ2-3	-	TRBV7-8	TRBD2	TGTGCCAGCAGCTTGGCGGGGGAGCATTTGGGGCATACGCAGTATTTT	CASSLAGEHLGHTQYF
TRBJ2-2	-	TRBV30	-	TGTGCCTGGAGTGTAGGGTCTAACACCGGGGAGCTGTTTTTT	CAWSVGSNTGELFF
TRBJ2-2	-	TRBV7-3	TRBD1	TGTGCCAGCAGCCGAGGACAGGGTTTCGACACCGGGGAGCTGTTTTTT	CASSRGQGFDTGELFF
TRBJ2-1	-	TRBV3-1	-	TGTGCCAGCACCGCGAGCGGCCCATCGTCGAATGAGCAGTTCTTC	CASTASGPSSNEQFF
TRBJ2-1	-	TRBV5-1	-	TGCGCCAGCAGCTTGTCGTCCTACTCCTACAATGAGCAGTTCTTC	CASSLSSYSYNEQFF
TRBJ1-2	-	TRBV27	TRBD1	TGTGCCAGCAGTACACGACAGGGAGTAATCTATGGCTACACCTTC	CASSTRQGVIYGYTF
TRBJ2-3	-	TRBV2	TRBD1	TGTGCCAGCAGTGAGGGACAGGGTGGGGCCACAGATACGCAGTATTTT	CASSEGQGGATDTQYF
TRBJ2-7	-	TRBV20-1	TRBD1	TGCAGTGCCGCAAGTATGGGACAGGGGCGCTACGAGCAGTACTTC	CSAASMGQGRYEQYF
TRBJ2-3	-	TRBV9	-	TGTGCCAGCAGCCCCGAGGGAGAGTCCTCAGATACGCAGTATTTT	CASSPEGESSDTQYF
TRBJ2-5	-	TRBV6-8	TRBD2	TGTGCCAGCAGTTACCCGGGACTAGCGGGGGACGGCGAGACCCAGTACTTC	CASSYPGLAGDGETQYF
TRBJ2-6	-	TRBV2	TRBD2	TGTGCCAGCAGTGACCAGCGGGGGGTCACCAACGTCCTGACTTTC	CASSDQRGVTNVLTF
TRBJ2-1	-	TRBV29-1	TRBD2	TGCAGCGTTGAAGGACTAGCGGGGACCTCCTACAATGAGCAGTTCTTC	CSVEGLAGTSYNEQFF
TRBJ1-1	once	TRBV7-9	-	TGTGCCAGCATACTTGGGGGTCAGGGGAACACTGAAGCTTTCTTT	CASILGGQGNTEAFF
TRBJ1-1	-	TRBV30	-	TGTGCCTGGGCTGCGGAAGCGGTGAACACTGAAGCTTTCTTT	CAWAAEAVNTEAFF
TRBJ1-4	-	TRBV5-5	TRBD1	TGTGCCAGCAGCCCCAGAGGACAGGGTAATGAAAAACTGTTTTTT	CASSPRGQGNEKLFF
TRBJ1-1	-	TRBV7-9	-	TGTGCCAGCAGCCACCATATCCCACCGAACACTGAAGCTTTCTTT	CASSHHIPPNTEAFF
TRBJ2-1	once	TRBV6-5	-	TGTGCCAGCAGCCAGGGTTGGGGCCTTTCGGACGAGCAGTTCTTC	CASSQGWGLSDEQFF
TRBJ2-5	-	TRBV12-3/TRBV12-4	TRBD2	TGTGCCAGCAGTTGGGAGGGGGAGACCCAGTACTTC	CASSWEGETQYF
TRBJ2-2	-	TRBV30	-	TGTGCCTGGAAAGGACGGTCCACCGGGGAGCTGTTTTTT	CAWKGRSTGELFF
TRBJ2-7	-	TRBV20-1	-	TGCAGTGCTAGAGTACAGGGAGGCGAGCAGTACTTC	CSARVQGGEQYF
TRBJ1-5	-	TRBV20-1	TRBD1	TGCAGTGCATCAGACAGGGAGGTGGGTCAGCCCCAGCATTTT	CSASDREVGQPQHF
TRBJ2-3	-	TRBV7-2	-	TGTGCCAGCAGCTTAGGGAAGCTCACAGATACGCAGTATTTT	CASSLGKLTDTQYF
TRBJ2-5	once	TRBV12-3/TRBV12-4	-	TGTGCCAGCAGGCTCGGGGAGACCCAGTACTTC	CASRLGETQYF
TRBJ2-3	-	TRBV4-1	-	TGCGCCAGTTCCCCGGGGTTAGACTCCACAGATACGCAGTATTTT	CASSPGLDSTDTQYF
TRBJ1-6	-	TRBV4-1	-	TGCGCCAGCAGCCCGTCCCGCTTGCGGAGGCCGAATTCACCCCTCCACTTT	CASSPSRLRRPNSPLHF
TRBJ1-5	-	TRBV27	-	TGTGCCAGCAGTCTCTTAGGGCAGCCCCAGCATTTT	CASSLLGQPQHF
TRBJ2-1	-	TRBV7-3	-	TGTGCCAGCAGCGACCCGGGGGAAGAGCAGTTCTTC	CASSDPGEEQFF
TRBJ2-3	-	TRBV12-3/TRBV12-4	-	TGTGCCAGCACCCAAAGAGATACGCAGTATTTT	CASTQRDTQYF